These 14 T cell receptor beta chains share one sample of origin, sequenced in a study of siplizumab effects on memory and regulatory T cells. Profiling relied on immunoSEQ multiplex PCR, and the TCRdb table lists in-frame clones only, not all of them. The table has around 97,000 clones, around 94% seen once. Sequenced: non-Treg CD4+ T cells sorted from blood. These receptors were taken from a human donor in good health.

This sequence joins TRBV6-1 and TRBJ2-7; 7 bases agree with TRBD1. The CDR3 loop spans 13 amino acids. CDR1 and CDR2 from the germline V gene are MNHNS and SASEGT. V shed 8 bases and J 2 bases; nucleotides not matched to a gene: 6. CDR3 region: CASRQGSPYEQYF. For the CDR3, the DNA is TGTGCCAGCCGACAGGGATCACCCTACGAGCAGTACTTC.

V usage is TRBV11-3 and J usage is TRBJ2-1; unclear D gene. Germline values: CDR1 SGHNT, CDR2 YENEEA. This CDR3 comprises 12 residues. V lost 5 bases and J 6 bases, leaving 8 bases between the germline ends. In nucleotides, the CDR3 is TGTGCCAGCAGCAAGAACGGCAATGAGCAGTTCTTC. Translation: CASSKNGNEQFF.

This chain links TRBV28 with TRBJ2-1; TRBD1 is a possible D gene (6 bases). V was clipped by 1 base and J by 14 bases, with 21 bases between them. The CDR3 length is 15 residues. The V gene's germline CDR1 is MDHEN and CDR2 SYDVKM. This CDR3 is CASSLSGTLTTREFF. The CDR3 DNA is TGTGCCAGCAGTTTATCCGGGACACTTACAACGAGAGAGTTCTTC.

V is TRBV7-5 and J is TRBJ2-7; the DNA was not compared with TRBD2, the D call given in the table. TRBV7-5 is marked as a pseudogene. The CDR3 length is 13 residues. The CDR3 loop reads CVRSFGENYEQYF. DNA for the CDR3: TGTGTCAGAAGCTTCGGGGAAAACTACGAGCAGTACTTC.

The CDR3 coding sequence is TGCGCCAGCAGCTTTAGCGGAGCTAGCACAGATACGCAGTATTTT. Translation: CASSFSGASTDTQYF. The genes are TRBV5-1 and TRBJ2-3, with a possible D match to TRBD2 (6 bases). The CDR3 is made up of 15 amino acids. Germline lookup yields CDR1 SGHRS and CDR2 YFSETQ. V lost 2 bases to trimming and J lost 0 bases, with 10 bases between them.

This chain connects TRBV5-6 to TRBJ2-6; D uncertain. Trimming took 0 bases from V and 4 from J, leaving 2 bases between them. The CDR3 runs to 13 residues. Germline CDR1 and CDR2: SGHDT and YYEEEE. This chain's CDR3 is CASSLVGANVLTF. The DNA of the CDR3 is TGTGCCAGCAGCTTGGTCGGGGCCAACGTCCTGACTTTC. The full variable domain, in which reference TRBV5-6 and TRBJ2-6 provide the parts outside the CDR3, is DAGVTQSPTHLIKTRGQQVTLRCSPKSGHDTVSWYQQALGQGPQFIFQYYEEEERQRGNFPDRFSGHQFPNYSSELNVNALLLGDSALYLCASSLVGANVLTFGAGSRLTVL.

The chain combines TRBV6-5 with TRBJ2-7; TRBD2 is a possible D gene (5 bases). The V end lost 5 bases, the J end lost 9 bases, and 11 bases lay between the germline ends. CDR3 size: 11 residues. Germline CDR1 is MNHEY and CDR2 is SVGAGI. The CDR3 reads CASSQDRGQYF. CDR3 coding DNA: TGTGCCAGCAGTCAGGACCGGGGGCAGTACTTC.

The chain links TRBV28 to TRBJ2-1; D possibly corresponds to TRBD1 (5 bases). V was pared by 8 bases and J by 0 bases, with 17 bases between. Germline loops: CDR1 MDHEN, CDR2 SYDVKM. The CDR3 consists of 16 residues. This CDR3 reads CASLPRTTGSYNEQFF. The CDR3 DNA follows: TGTGCCAGCCTACCGAGGACAACCGGCTCCTACAATGAGCAGTTCTTC.

The chain couples TRBV12-5 to TRBJ2-1; a weak D match, TRBD2 (5 bases). The CDR3 length is 15 residues. Deletions cut 1 base from V and 6 bases from J, with 13 bases between. Germline CDR1 and CDR2: LGHNT and FRNRAP. In DNA form, the CDR3 reads TGTGCTAGTGGTTTGGCGTTAGCGCAAATCAATGAGCAGTTCTTC. Translation gives CASGLALAQINEQFF.

The J gene is TRBJ2-6, the V gene TRBV11-3, with D perhaps matching TRBD1 or TRBD2 (5 bases each). The length of the CDR3 is 15 residues. The V end was cut by 5 bases, the J end by 4 bases, with 12 bases between. Germline V lookup: CDR1 SGHNT, CDR2 YENEEA. The CDR3, as DNA: TGTGCCAGCAGCCCGGGGACCACCGGGGCCAACGTCCTGACTTTC. It specifies CASSPGTTGANVLTF.

V usage is TRBV5-1 and J usage is TRBJ2-7; 14 nucleotides match TRBD2. Germline V gives CDR1 SGHRS, CDR2 YFSETQ. J gave up 7 bases and V 4 bases, and 7 bases lay outside the gene matches. The CDR3 consists of 15 residues. The CDR3, as DNA: TGCGCCAGCAGCGCGGGACTAGCGGGAGCAGGGGAGCAGTACTTC. This codes for CASSAGLAGAGEQYF.

The chain uses TRBV5-5 and TRBJ2-1, with a tentative D call TRBD2 (5 bases). Trimming removed 0 bases from V and 9 bases from J, with 16 bases in between. The CDR3 is made up of 15 amino acids. Germline V gene lookup returns CDR1 SGHKS and CDR2 YYEKEE (reference sequence). In DNA, the CDR3 is TGTGCCAGCAGCTTGGCGGTCTGGCTAGCTTCTGAGCAGTTCTTC. It yields the protein CASSLAVWLASEQFF.

The chain carries TRBV9 and TRBJ2-1; 9 bases map to TRBD2. This CDR3 comprises 18 residues. V was clipped by 0 bases and J by 0 bases; unmatched bases: 7. Per germline, CDR1 SGDLS and CDR2 YYNGEE. CDR3 DNA: TGTGCCAGCAGCGTAGAGGGTAGCGGGAGAAGCTCCTACAATGAGCAGTTCTTC. Protein sequence: CASSVEGSGRSSYNEQFF.

The rearrangement links TRBV19 to TRBJ2-1, with TRBD2 identical over 10 bases. The CDR3 is 15 residues long. In germline, CDR1 is LNHDA, CDR2 SQIVND (reference sequence). The ends lost 8 bases at V and 6 bases at J; junction bases unmatched: 10. The CDR3 nucleotides read TGTGCCAGTGGGCGGGTAGCGGGAGGAACCAATGAGCAGTTCTTC. Residues: CASGRVAGGTNEQFF. The variable domain in full, with the rest retrieved from reference TRBV19 and TRBJ2-1, is DGGITQSPKYLFRKEGQNVTLSCEQNLNHDAMYWYRQDPGQGLRLIYYSQIVNDFQKGDIAEGYSVSREKKESFPLTVTSAQKNPTAFYLCASGRVAGGTNEQFFGPGTRLTVL.